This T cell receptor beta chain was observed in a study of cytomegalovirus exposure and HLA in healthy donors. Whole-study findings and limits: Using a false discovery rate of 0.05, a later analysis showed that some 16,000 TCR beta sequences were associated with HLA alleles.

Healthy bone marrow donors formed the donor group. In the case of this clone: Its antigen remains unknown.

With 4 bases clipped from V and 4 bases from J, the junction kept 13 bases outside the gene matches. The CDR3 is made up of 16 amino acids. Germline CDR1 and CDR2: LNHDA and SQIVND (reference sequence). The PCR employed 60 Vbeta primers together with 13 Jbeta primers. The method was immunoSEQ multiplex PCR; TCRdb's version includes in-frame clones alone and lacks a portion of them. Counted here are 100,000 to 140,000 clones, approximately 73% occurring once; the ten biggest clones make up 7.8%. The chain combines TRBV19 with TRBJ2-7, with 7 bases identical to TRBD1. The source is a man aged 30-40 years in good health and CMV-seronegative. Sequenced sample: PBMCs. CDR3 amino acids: CASSTLTRGRLYEQYF. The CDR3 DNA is TGTGCCAGTAGTACTCTGACAAGGGGGCGCCTATACGAGCAGTACTTC.